The clone carrying this T cell receptor beta chain was detected only a few times. Antigen unknown. V dropped 0 bases and J dropped 6 bases, with 6 bases sitting between them. This CDR3 is 12 amino acids long. Per germline, CDR1 SEHNR and CDR2 FQNEAQ (reference sequence). This record belongs to a study of early T cells in non-severe SARS-CoV-2 infection. Background on the study: Sequencing of bulk RNA from unsorted whole blood was done, without chain pairing. Whole-study results and caveats: Matching against VDJdb likely underestimated virus-specific expansions, favoring anti-spike CD8.

Molecules of cDNA were individually given unique molecular identifiers that were attached to them. TCRdb recomputed calls from the 5' RACE reads with MiXCR, one row per CDR3 protein. This repertoire shows 25,000 to 35,000 distinct CDR3 sequences, less than 6.5% found once; its top ten account for under 40%. The chain has TRBV7-9 and TRBJ2-7; D is ambiguous. The sample here was whole blood, taken at baseline. The receptor was derived from an adult who was a healthcare worker with PCR-confirmed SARS-CoV-2 infection or an uninfected control (not recorded which). CDR3 protein: CASSLALFEQYF. DNA for the CDR3: TGTGCCAGCAGCTTAGCGCTGTTCGAGCAGTACTTC.